These 6 T cell receptor beta chains originate from one sample sequenced in a study of CD8 T cells in ankylosing spondylitis. Study-wide results and limits: Characteristic of ankylosing spondylitis blood, it appeared, was a TCR beta motif comprising several highly homologous variants.

These receptors have no identified antigens. TCRdb independently ran MiXCR on the 5' RACE reads; one entry per CDR3 protein. This sample has over 600,000 distinct CDR3 sequences, with over 15% found just once. The material sequenced was blood, either unsorted or a sorted T cell fraction (not recorded which). These receptors were obtained from a male donor with ankylosing spondylitis.

The chain links TRBV7-9 to TRBJ2-1, with D possibly TRBD1 on 7 matching bases. This CDR3 spans 15 amino acids. V was pared by 0 bases and J by 4 bases, with 10 bases between. CDR1 SEHNR and CDR2 FQNEAQ come from the germline V gene (reference sequence). CDR3 sequence: CASSLAGGQYNEQFF. In DNA form, the CDR3 reads TGTGCCAGCAGCTTAGCCGGGGGACAGTACAATGAGCAGTTCTTC.

The chain uses TRBV12-3 or TRBV12-4 and TRBJ1-1; D ambiguous. With 7 bases removed from V and 0 bases from J, the gap between germline ends came to 9 bases. The CDR3 is 13 amino acids. The CDR3 DNA reads TGTGCCAGCACCCATCAGGTGAACACTGAAGCTTTCTTT. Translation gives CASTHQVNTEAFF.

This clonotype came up many times. The chain uses TRBV15 and TRBJ2-5; 12 nucleotides agree with TRBD2. Losses at the gene ends were 4 bases for V and 0 bases for J; bases not matched to a gene: 3. CDR1 is LNHNV and CDR2 is YYDKDF in the germline V gene (reference sequence). The CDR3 has 16 amino acids. CDR3 protein: CATSTRLAGDQETQYF. The CDR3 region has the DNA TGTGCCACCAGCACACGACTAGCGGGGGACCAAGAGACCCAGTACTTC.

This clonotype was detected a few times. The chain combines TRBV7-3 with TRBJ1-2; 8 nucleotides align to TRBD1. CDR3 size: 17 residues. The V segment lost 0 bases and the J segment 8 bases; nucleotides outside the gene matches: 14. CDR1 and CDR2 (germline): SGHTA, FQGTGA. The CDR3 here is CASSLTFEGTGSGGYTF. The CDR3 coding sequence is TGTGCCAGCAGCTTAACGTTTGAGGGGACAGGATCGGGAGGCTACACCTTC. The full variable domain, with the rest looked up from reference TRBV7-3 and TRBJ1-2, is GAGVSQTPSNKVTEKGKYVELRCDPISGHTALYWYRQSLGQGPEFLIYFQGTGAADDSGLPNDRFFAVRPEGSVSTLKIQRTERGDSAVYLCASSLTFEGTGSGGYTFGSGTRLTVV.

This clonotype was picked up a small number of times. V is TRBV9 and J is TRBJ2-7; D unclear. Germline assignment: CDR1 SGDLS and CDR2 YYNGEE. Deletions cut 0 bases from V and 0 bases from J, with 7 bases between. The length of the CDR3 is 14 residues. Here the CDR3 reads CASSVGDFSYEQYF. CDR3 DNA sequence: TGTGCCAGCAGCGTAGGGGATTTCTCCTACGAGCAGTACTTC.

This clonotype was seen a handful of times. The chain has TRBV2 and TRBJ2-7; possibly TRBD1 for D (6 bases). The CDR3 length is 15 residues. Germline loops: CDR1 SNHLY, CDR2 FYNNEI. Trimming removed 6 bases at V and 0 bases at J, with 15 bases between. The chain's CDR3 is CASSLFRDTSYEQYF. Here the CDR3 DNA reads TGTGCCAGCAGCCTATTCCGGGACACCTCCTACGAGCAGTACTTC. Looking up the rest from reference TRBV2 and TRBJ2-7 gives the full variable domain: EPEVTQTPSHQVTQMGQEVILRCVPISNHLYFYWYRQILGQKVEFLVSFYNNEISEKSEIFDDQFSVERPDGSNFTLKIRSTKLEDSAMYFCASSLFRDTSYEQYFGPGTRLTVT.